This T cell receptor (beta chain) was identified during a study of tumor and adjacent non-tumor tissue in lung cancer. CDR1 is SGHAT, CDR2 FQNNGV, per germline. The CDR3 runs to 17 residues. A modified ARM-PCR protocol with three rounds of nested PCR amplified TCRbeta. TCRdb reanalysed the multiplex PCR reads using MiXCR and keeps one entry per CDR3 protein. The sample carries 60,000 or so distinct CDR3 sequences, roughly two thirds recorded once. This sample's RNA came from whole unsorted tissue. This non-tumor lung sample came from over 3 cm beyond the tumor edge. With respect to this clonotype: The junction shows a germline mismatch at one end, possibly a read error.

The TCR comes from a man between 65 and 85 years old with non-small cell lung cancer. Sequencing was done on a sample of distant non-tumor lung tissue. The rearrangement links TRBV11-2 to TRBJ2-6, with 8 bases fitting TRBD2. The DNA for the CDR3 is TGTGCCAGTTGCTCCCGGGGGGGTAGCTCTGGGCCCAACGTCCTGACTTTC. It translates to CASCSRGGSSGPNVLTF.